These 16 T cell receptor beta chains came from one sample sequenced in a study of tumour-infiltrating T cells in Burkitt lymphoma. The protocol was immunoSEQ multiplex PCR, while the TCRdb copy is restricted to in-frame clones and leaves out a portion. Of fewer than 8,500 clones in the sample, over 60% were seen once. Sequenced material: tumor tissue. These receptors came from a human donor with diffuse large B-cell lymphoma.

The chain recombines TRBV10-2 with TRBJ2-1, with TRBD2 as a possible D gene (6 bases). V gave up 10 bases and J gave up 0 bases, with 16 bases separating them. Germline-derived CDR1 and CDR2 are WSHSY and SAAADI. The CDR3 loop spans 15 amino acids. CDR3 nucleotides: TGCGCCACCCTCCCTCTAGCGACCTCCTACAATGAGCAGTTCTTC. It encodes CATLPLATSYNEQFF.

This chain uses TRBV29-1 with TRBJ2-1; 7 bases agree with TRBD2. Germline V gene lookup returns CDR1 SQVTM and CDR2 ANQGSEA. The CDR3 runs 12 residues. The V segment lost 5 bases and the J segment 9 bases; nucleotides outside the gene matches: 7. CDR3 loop: CSVLGGGGEQFF. In nucleotides, the CDR3 is TGCAGCGTTCTCGGCGGGGGTGGTGAGCAGTTCTTC.

The chain is built from TRBV9 and TRBJ1-1, with D possibly being TRBD1 (6 bases). CDR1 and CDR2 (germline): SGDLS, YYNGEE. The CDR3 spans 15 residues. Trimming took off 3 bases at V and 0 bases at J, with 12 bases between the two ends. CDR3 sequence reads: CASSGGGHLNTEAFF. In nucleotides, the CDR3 is TGTGCCAGCAGCGGAGGGGGACACTTGAACACTGAAGCTTTCTTT.

The chain is built from TRBV5-1 and TRBJ1-5; D remains ambiguous. V lost 0 bases, J lost 5 bases, and 6 bases lay in between. Germline CDR1 and CDR2: SGHRS and YFSETQ. This CDR3 comprises 13 residues. CDR3 DNA: TGCGCCAGCAGCTTGGGGTCAGATCAGCCCCAGCATTTT. This translates into CASSLGSDQPQHF.

For this clone: It is unclear where the CDR3 begins or ends on the DNA, so no DNA is shown, and the CDR3 is as TCRdb lists it. The V gene is TRBV21-1, the J gene TRBJ1-5; the table's D call, TRBD1, was not checked against the DNA. TRBV21-1 is designated a pseudogene. The CDR3 length is 18 residues, termini included. The CDR3 spells CASSKVGLGSHSNQPQHF.

The chain couples TRBV7-8 to TRBJ2-1, with 10 bases aligning to TRBD2. The trim removed 5 bases at V and 7 bases at J, leaving 11 bases unmatched. The CDR3 covers 16 residues. The germline V gene encodes CDR1 SGHVS and CDR2 FQNEAQ. This CDR3 is CASSPEVAGGWNEQFF. Written as DNA, the CDR3 is TGTGCCAGCAGCCCGGAGGTAGCGGGGGGATGGAATGAGCAGTTCTTC.

The DNA for the CDR3 is TGCGCCAGCACTGTAGGGGACACCTACGAGCAGTACTTC. Encoded protein: CASTVGDTYEQYF. The rearrangement joins TRBV5-1 to TRBJ2-7; a possible D gene is TRBD1 (6 bases). V shed 6 bases and J shed 2 bases, with 12 bases lying between them. CDR3 length: 13 residues. CDR1 is SGHRS and CDR2 is YFSETQ in the germline V gene.

The DNA of the CDR3 is TGTGCCAGCAGCGGAGGTTCGAGGGGAGCCTACGAGCAGTACTTC. Protein: CASSGGSRGAYEQYF. The chain recombines TRBV9 with TRBJ2-7; the D gene could be TRBD1 or TRBD2 (5 bases each). Trimming left V 3 bases short and J 2 bases short, with 15 bases between. CDR3 size: 15 residues. Looked up from germline, CDR1 is SGDLS and CDR2 is YYNGEE.

This clone has just a few counts. The genes are TRBV7-7 and TRBJ2-5; D is possibly TRBD1 (5 bases). V was clipped by 1 base and J by 5 bases, with 8 bases between them. The germline gives CDR1 SSHAT, CDR2 FNYEAQ (reference sequence). The CDR3 loop spans 13 amino acids. CDR3: CASSLVQGETQYF. The CDR3 nucleotides are TGTGCCAGCAGCTTAGTCCAGGGTGAGACCCAGTACTTC.

In this sample, this clone turned up once. The chain recombines TRBV5-1 with TRBJ1-1; D is ambiguous. Trimming removed 0 bases at V and 1 base at J, with 4 bases between. In germline, CDR1 is SGHRS, CDR2 YFSETQ. This CDR3 has 13 amino acids. CDR3 residues: CASSLEGNTEAFF. Written as DNA, the CDR3 is TGCGCCAGCAGCTTGGAGGGGAACACTGAAGCTTTCTTT.

V is TRBV7-8 and J is TRBJ1-2, with a weak D call TRBD1 (5 bases). V was clipped by 1 base and J by 6 bases, with 9 bases between them. CDR1 is SGHVS and CDR2 is FQNEAQ in the germline V gene. The CDR3 is made up of 13 amino acids. The CDR3 DNA follows: TGTGCCAGCAGCTTAGATCGGGGGAATGGCTACACCTTC. Translated: CASSLDRGNGYTF.

The rearrangement joins TRBV6-6 to TRBJ1-2; TRBD1 might be the D (5 bases). The ends were cut back, 2 bases at V and 7 bases at J, with 14 bases in the middle. Germline V gene lookup returns CDR1 MNHNY and CDR2 SVGAGI (reference sequence). The CDR3 covers 14 residues. CDR3 nucleotide sequence: TGTGCCAGCAGTTACAAGGGGCAGGGCCGTGGCTACACCTTC. Protein sequence: CASSYKGQGRGYTF.

The V and J genes are TRBV9 and TRBJ1-6; D remains unclear. Germline-derived CDR1 and CDR2 are SGDLS and YYNGEE. The CDR3 totals 15 residues. V shed 0 bases and J shed 6 bases, with 10 bases lying between them. The CDR3 bases are TGTGCCAGCAGCGTAGATAGTCAGAGTAATTCACCCCTCCACTTT. Encoded protein: CASSVDSQSNSPLHF.

This chain connects TRBV27 to TRBJ2-5; TRBD2 agrees at 9 bases. The CDR3 spans 15 residues. Germline V lookup: CDR1 MNHEY, CDR2 SMNVEV (reference sequence). The ends lost 5 bases at V and 5 bases at J; junction bases unmatched: 9. In DNA, the CDR3 is TGTGCCAGCAGTCTCTTGGTTGCGGGAGGGGAGACCCAGTACTTC. It is translated as CASSLLVAGGETQYF.

A few counts support this clone. The V and J genes are TRBV7-8 and TRBJ2-7; TRBD1 or TRBD2 may be the D gene (5 bases each). From germline, CDR1 is SGHVS and CDR2 FQNEAQ. This CDR3 spans 13 amino acids. With 10 bases removed from V and 2 bases from J, the gap between germline ends came to 15 bases. CDR3 sequence (DNA): TGTGCCACCCGGGACGGCGTCACCTACGAGCAGTACTTC. Translating gives CATRDGVTYEQYF.

This chain uses TRBV10-2 with TRBJ2-3; 13 nucleotides line up with TRBD2. The CDR3 consists of 16 residues. Losses at the gene ends were 5 bases for V and 4 bases for J; bases not matched to a gene: 6. CDR1 and CDR2 (germline): WSHSY, SAAADI. CDR3 nucleotide sequence: TGCGCCAGCAGTCTGACTAGCGGGGGGCCGGCAGATACGCAGTATTTT. Protein: CASSLTSGGPADTQYF.